This is a list of T cell receptor beta chains from one sample in a study of blood T cell repertoires in COVID-19. TCRdb's table, derived via immunoSEQ multiplex PCR, lists solely in-frame clones and lacks some. The repertoire consists of hundreds of thousands of clones, with around 84% occurring once and the leading ten covering around 2.7%. Sequenced: peripheral blood. Receptors were obtained from a man aged 60 to 75 with acute or convalescent COVID-19. CDR3s include the opening cysteine and the closing phenylalanine or tryptophan. D genes are given only for firm matches. Clone size appears in some rows only: once, few, many, or a class for an expanded clone.

cdr3_nt	cdr3_aa	d_call	clone_size	v_call	j_call
TGTGCCAGCAGCTCTCGGACTACCCAGGGAGCCAAAAACATTCAGTACTTC	CASSSRTTQGAKNIQYF	-	-	TRBV7-6	TRBJ2-4
TGCGCCAGCAGCCGAAGGGGACAGGGAGGGGGGAACACTGAAGCTTTCTTT	CASSRRGQGGGNTEAFF	TRBD1	-	TRBV4-3	TRBJ1-1
TGTGCCAGCAGACCAGACAGGGGGCGGGAGACCCAGTACTTC	CASRPDRGRETQYF	TRBD1	-	TRBV6-5	TRBJ2-5
TGTGCCAGCAGTCACGGCGGGGGCCCAGACAATGAGCAGTTCTTC	CASSHGGGPDNEQFF	-	-	TRBV6-4	TRBJ2-1
TGTGCCAGCAGCGTAGGGGCCGCACCCCTCCACTTT	CASSVGAAPLHF	-	-	TRBV9	TRBJ1-6
TGTGCCAGCAGTCCATCGGACAGGGGGCAATATGGCTACACCTTC	CASSPSDRGQYGYTF	TRBD1	many	TRBV6-5	TRBJ1-2
TGTGCCAGCAGTTCCCCTGGGGGCGCAAACTATGGCTACACCTTC	CASSSPGGANYGYTF	-	-	TRBV6-5	TRBJ1-2
TGTGCCAGCAGTCCCGGGGGACTAGCGGGGCGAGGGGCCTCCTACAATGAGCAGTTCTTC	CASSPGGLAGRGASYNEQFF	TRBD2	-	TRBV27	TRBJ2-1
TGTGCCACCAGTGATTCGAGCGGGACTAGCGGGGGGGCAAGCGCAGATACGCAGTATTTT	CATSDSSGTSGGASADTQYF	TRBD2	-	TRBV24-1	TRBJ2-3
TGTGCCAGCAGTGAGCCGGGACAGACCTACGAGCAGTACTTC	CASSEPGQTYEQYF	TRBD1	-	TRBV25-1	TRBJ2-7
TGCGCCAGCAGCTTGGCGACAGGGAGCAATCAGCCCCAGCATTTT	CASSLATGSNQPQHF	TRBD1	-	TRBV5-1	TRBJ1-5